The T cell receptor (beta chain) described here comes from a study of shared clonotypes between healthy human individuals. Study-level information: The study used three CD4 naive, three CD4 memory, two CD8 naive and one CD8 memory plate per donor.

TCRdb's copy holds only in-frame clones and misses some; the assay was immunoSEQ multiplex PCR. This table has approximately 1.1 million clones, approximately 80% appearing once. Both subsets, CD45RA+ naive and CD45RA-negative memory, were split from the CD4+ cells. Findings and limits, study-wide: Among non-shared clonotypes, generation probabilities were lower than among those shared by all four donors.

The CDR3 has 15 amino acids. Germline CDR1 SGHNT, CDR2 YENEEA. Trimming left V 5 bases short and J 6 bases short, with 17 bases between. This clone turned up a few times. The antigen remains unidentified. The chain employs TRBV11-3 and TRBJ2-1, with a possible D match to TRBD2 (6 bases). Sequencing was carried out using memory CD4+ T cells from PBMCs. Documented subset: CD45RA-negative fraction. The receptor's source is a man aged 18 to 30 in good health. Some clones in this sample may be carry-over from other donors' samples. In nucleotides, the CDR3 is TGTGCCAGCAGCCCCCGGGACTCTCCATCCAATGAGCAGTTCTTC. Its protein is CASSPRDSPSNEQFF. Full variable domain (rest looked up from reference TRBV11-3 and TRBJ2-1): EAGVVQSPRYKIIEKKQPVAFWCNPISGHNTLYWYLQNLGQGPELLIRYENEEAVDDSQLPKDRFSAERLKGVDSTLKIQPAELGDSAVYLCASSPRDSPSNEQFFGPGTRLTVL.